This TCR beta chain was identified during a study of T cell repertoires in cytomegalovirus infection. Study-level background: HLA-B-restricted CMV epitopes that are well studied were used alongside recently identified HLA-C-restricted ones. Through public TCR beta signatures, both CMV infection and matching HLA type were indicated.

V was pared by 1 base and J by 1 base, with 14 bases between. This CDR3 spans 16 amino acids. CDR1 is SGHVT and CDR2 is SQSDAQ in the germline V gene. Study observations and caveats: HLA-C-restricted CMV-specific TCR beta clonotypes prevailed in the ex vivo response. Summed frequency of shared TCR beta families picked out CMV carriers who also had the relevant HLA.

One entry per CDR3 protein results from TCRdb running MiXCR on the reads. The table records some 320,000 distinct CDR3 sequences, about 28% of them present only once. As concerns this clonotype: The antigen remains undetermined.

The specimen comprised cultured PBMCs, sampled from culture after CMV antigen stimulation. This clonotype originated in a human donor in good health (CMV status not recorded). Some clones in this sample may be carry-over from other donors' samples. V gene TRBV7-4 combines with J gene TRBJ2-7; D remains unclear. The CDR3 DNA sequence: TGTGCCAGCAGCTTAGTAGGGAATCCCCAATCCTACGAGCAGTACTTC. Its protein is CASSLVGNPQSYEQYF.